This is a list of T cell receptor beta chains from one sample in a study of blood T cell repertoires in COVID-19. Assay used: immunoSEQ multiplex PCR; TCRdb lists only in-frame clones, some missing. The sample holds 72,000 or so clones; over 75% are singletons and the top ten take roughly 6%. The specimen sequenced was peripheral blood. These receptors came from a man aged 45 to 65 with active COVID-19. CDR3s include the opening cysteine and the closing phenylalanine or tryptophan. A D gene is named only where the DNA matches it firmly. A clone size is listed for some rows: how often the clone was seen (once, few, many), or a class if it is expanded.

d_call	v_call	j_call	clone_size	cdr3_nt	cdr3_aa
.	TRBV11-2	TRBJ2-7	once	TGTGCCAGCAGCTCTTACAGGGGAGGATCCGAGCAGTACTTC	CASSSYRGGSEQYF
.	TRBV7-2	TRBJ2-1	.	TGTGCCAGCAGCTTTGGCCAGTCTTACAATGAGCAGTTCTTC	CASSFGQSYNEQFF
.	TRBV29-1	TRBJ1-5	.	TGCAGCGTTAAGGGGCGCAATCAGCCCCAGCATTTT	CSVKGRNQPQHF
TRBD1	TRBV5-1	TRBJ2-2	.	TGCGCCAGCAGCGTAGAGACAGGGAGAACCGGGGAGCTGTTTTTT	CASSVETGRTGELFF
TRBD1	TRBV3-1/TRBV3-2	TRBJ1-6	.	TGTGCCAGCAGCCAAGCGGGACAGATGGGGAATTCACCCCTCCACTTT	CASSQAGQMGNSPLHF
TRBD1	TRBV7-2	TRBJ2-5	.	TGTGCCAGCAGCCCGAACAGGGGAAAAGAGACCCAGTACTTC	CASSPNRGKETQYF
TRBD1	TRBV28	TRBJ2-3	.	TGTGCCAGCAGTTCCCCCGGGACAGCTAAAACAGATACGCAGTATTTT	CASSSPGTAKTDTQYF
TRBD1	TRBV3-1/TRBV3-2	TRBJ1-6	.	TGTGCCAGCAGACGGACAGGGAGCTCCTATAATTCACCCCTCCACTTT	CASRRTGSSYNSPLHF
TRBD1	TRBV20-1	TRBJ1-1	.	TGCAGTGCTGACGGGACAGTCGAAGCTTTCTTT	CSADGTVEAFF
.	TRBV7-3	TRBJ2-1	.	TGTGCCAGCAGCTTAGGACAGCACAATGAGCAGTTCTTC	CASSLGQHNEQFF
.	TRBV4-2	TRBJ2-2	.	TGTGCCAGCAGCCAAGATTCGCTAGCCGCGCCCGGGGAGCTGTTTTTT	CASSQDSLAAPGELFF
TRBD1	TRBV3-1/TRBV3-2	TRBJ1-6	few	TGTGCCAGCAGCCAAGAGCCCACACAGGGGAGGTGGGGACCCCTCCACTTT	CASSQEPTQGRWGPLHF
.	TRBV4-1	TRBJ2-7	many	TGCGCCAGCAGCCAAGAAGCGGGCAGTCTTTACGAGCAGTACTTC	CASSQEAGSLYEQYF
.	TRBV6-5	TRBJ1-1	.	TGTGCCAGCAAGGCAGGGCGAACTGAAGCTTTCTTT	CASKAGRTEAFF
TRBD1	TRBV6-5	TRBJ2-7	.	TGTGCCAGCCGGACAGGGGCCCTCTACGAGCAGTACTTC	CASRTGALYEQYF
.	TRBV6-5	TRBJ2-7	once	TGTGCCAGCGGAGCGGTACAGGGTATATTCAGCGAGCAGTACTTC	CASGAVQGIFSEQYF
TRBD1	TRBV11-2	TRBJ2-2	.	TGTGCCAGCAGCTTTAGACAGGGGAACACCGGGGAGCTGTTTTTT	CASSFRQGNTGELFF
TRBD1	TRBV13	TRBJ1-4	.	TGTGCCAGCAGCTTGACAGGGGAAGATATTATATCAACTAATGAAAAACTGTTTTTT	CASSLTGEDIISTNEKLFF
TRBD2	TRBV28	TRBJ2-5	.	TGTGCCAGCAGTTTATGGGACACTAGCGCACAGTACTTC	CASSLWDTSAQYF
TRBD2	TRBV3-1/TRBV3-2	TRBJ2-4	once	TGTGCCAGCAGCCGACCTAGAGCGGGAGAAGGGGGGCAGGGCAAAAACATTCAGTACTTC	CASSRPRAGEGGQGKNIQYF
.	TRBV9	TRBJ1-2	.	TGTGCCAGCAGCCCATACGACAGGAACTATGGCTACACCTTC	CASSPYDRNYGYTF
.	TRBV29-1	TRBJ1-3	.	TGCAGCGTTATGACGGCGGTAATCTCTGGAAACACCATATATTTT	CSVMTAVISGNTIYF
.	TRBV7-8	TRBJ2-5	.	TGTGCCAGCAGCTTTGAGAAAAAAGAGACCCAGTACTTC	CASSFEKKETQYF
.	TRBV4-3	TRBJ1-3	.	TGCGCCAGCAGCGTGGAGGATGGAAACACCATATATTTT	CASSVEDGNTIYF
TRBD1	TRBV7-8	TRBJ2-5	.	TGTGCCAGCAGCTCGGGACAGGGGGGTTTGGAGGAGACCCAGTACTTC	CASSSGQGGLEETQYF
.	TRBV9	TRBJ2-1	.	TGTGCCAGCAGCGTACTCCTTAATGAGCAGTTCTTC	CASSVLLNEQFF
.	TRBV29-1	TRBJ2-1	.	TGCAGCGTTTCCGCCATCGTAACAGGGAGGGCCAATGAGCAGTTCTTC	CSVSAIVTGRANEQFF
.	TRBV28	TRBJ1-5	.	TGTGCCAGCAGTTTATTCGGGAATCAGCCCCAGCATTTT	CASSLFGNQPQHF
TRBD1	TRBV3-1/TRBV3-2	TRBJ1-6	.	TGTGCCAGCAGCCCGACAGGGAAACATTCACCCCTCCACTTT	CASSPTGKHSPLHF
TRBD1	TRBV27	TRBJ1-2	.	TGTGCCAGCAGCCCAGCCGGGACAGGGGGCGCTGACTATGGCTACACCTTC	CASSPAGTGGADYGYTF
.	TRBV28	TRBJ2-3	.	TGTGCCAGCAGTTTCCATAGCACAGATACGCAGTATTTT	CASSFHSTDTQYF
TRBD1	TRBV4-2	TRBJ1-1	few	TGTGCCAGCAGCCAAGTTCGGTATCGTGGACAGGGGAGGTCTGAAGCTTTCTTT	CASSQVRYRGQGRSEAFF
TRBD1	TRBV30	TRBJ1-2	.	TGTGCCTGGTACCGGACAGGCCCAGCCCTTTATGGCTACACCTTC	CAWYRTGPALYGYTF
.	TRBV19	TRBJ1-1	once	TGTGCCAGTAGCCTTTACAGAGACACTGAAGCTTTCTTT	CASSLYRDTEAFF
.	TRBV28	TRBJ2-6	once	TGTGCCAGCAGTACAGGACTAAAACCCCACTCTGGGGCCAACGTCCTGACTTTC	CASSTGLKPHSGANVLTF
TRBD1	TRBV5-1	TRBJ1-2	.	TGCGCCAGCAGCTTGACGGCAGGGGGCGCAAATGGCTACACCTTC	CASSLTAGGANGYTF
TRBD1	TRBV7-2	TRBJ2-5	.	TGTGCCAGCAGCCAGACTGGGACAGGGGTCCGGGGGGAGACCCAGTACTTC	CASSQTGTGVRGETQYF
TRBD2	TRBV20-1	TRBJ2-7	once	TGCAGTGCTGGTGGACTAGCGGGGGTTACCTCCTACGAGCAGTACTTC	CSAGGLAGVTSYEQYF
.	TRBV28	TRBJ2-5	.	TGTGCCAGCAGTTTGTTAGGGGTGACCCAGTACTTC	CASSLLGVTQYF
TRBD1	TRBV9	TRBJ2-7	.	TGTGCCAGCAGCGACCCGCTTGGGGGACAGGGGGACCACGAGCAGTACTTC	CASSDPLGGQGDHEQYF
.	TRBV9	TRBJ1-6	.	TGTGCCAGCAGCGTCACAGATAATTCACCCCTCCACTTT	CASSVTDNSPLHF
TRBD1	TRBV7-8	TRBJ2-5	.	TGTGCCAGCAGCCCGGACAGGCAAGAGACCCAGTACTTC	CASSPDRQETQYF
.	TRBV12-3/TRBV12-4	TRBJ2-7	.	TGTGCCAGCAGTTTAGTAACGGCGGGCGAGCAGTACTTC	CASSLVTAGEQYF
TRBD1	TRBV28	TRBJ1-6	.	TGTGCCAGCAGTACCCGGACAGGGGGCAATGCACCCCTCCACTTT	CASSTRTGGNAPLHF
.	TRBV6-2/TRBV6-3	TRBJ1-2	.	TGTGCCAGCAGTAGGGGACACGGGGAAGGCGACTATGGCTACACCTTC	CASSRGHGEGDYGYTF
TRBD1	TRBV12-3/TRBV12-4	TRBJ2-2	.	TGTGCCAGCGTCCCACAGGGGCTCAGGGAGCTGTTTTTT	CASVPQGLRELFF
.	TRBV19	TRBJ2-1	.	TGTGCCAGTAGTATAGTGGCAGGTTCCTACAATGAGCAGTTCTTC	CASSIVAGSYNEQFF
TRBD2	TRBV30	TRBJ2-5	.	TGTGCCTGGAGTCAACGGGGGGGAAGTGGGGAGACCCAGTACTTC	CAWSQRGGSGETQYF
TRBD1	TRBV6-4	TRBJ2-1	.	TGTGCCAGCTCCCGGGACAGGACTTCCAATGAGCAGTTCTTC	CASSRDRTSNEQFF
TRBD2	TRBV11-3	TRBJ2-1	.	TGTGCCAGCAGCTCTAGCGGGGGGGCCTTCCATGAGCAGTTCTTC	CASSSSGGAFHEQFF
.	TRBV9	TRBJ1-2	.	TGTGCCAGCAGCCCAGTTAGAGCGAACTATGGCTACACCTTC	CASSPVRANYGYTF
.	TRBV6-2/TRBV6-3	TRBJ2-2	.	TGTGCCAGCAGTAGGAGTGGCGGCACCGGGGAGCTGTTTTTT	CASSRSGGTGELFF